These 10 T cell receptor beta chains originate from one sample sequenced in a study of T cells in Graves' hyperthyroidism and ophthalmopathy. Researchers took RNA transcripts and amplified the TCR beta CDR3 regions from them. Primed by the HTBI set, a first-round RT-PCR was run on the TCR CDR3. TCRdb re-called the multiplex PCR reads with MiXCR, one entry per CDR3 protein. The sample carries just under 750,000 distinct CDR3 sequences, around 40% recorded once. Sample: blood. The receptors were sampled from a woman between 40 and 50 years old with Graves' hyperthyroidism.

This clonotype was detected many times. J is TRBJ1-3 and V is TRBV6-5; D is ambiguous. Trimming shortened V by 0 bases and J by 0 bases, and 9 bases separated the two germline ends. The CDR3 contains 16 residues. Germline-derived CDR1 and CDR2 are MNHEY and SVGAGI. CDR3 coding DNA: TGTGCCAGCAGTTACTCGTCTGGGTCCTCTGGAAACACCATATATTTT. Its protein product is CASSYSSGSSGNTIYF.

The chain recombines TRBV9 with TRBJ2-7; the D is unclear. The germline V and J ends were trimmed by 0 bases and 2 bases, with 12 bases remaining between them. CDR3 length: 15 amino acids. Looked up from germline, CDR1 is SGDLS and CDR2 is YYNGEE. Written as DNA, the CDR3 is TGTGCCAGCAGCGTAGATTCCGGACGGACCTACGAGCAGTACTTC. Its protein is CASSVDSGRTYEQYF. Variable domain in full (rest from reference TRBV9 and TRBJ2-7): DSGVTQTPKHLITATGQRVTLRCSPRSGDLSVYWYQQSLDQGLQFLIQYYNGEERAKGNILERFSAQQFPDLHSELNLSSLELGDSALYFCASSVDSGRTYEQYFGPGTRLTVT.

This clonotype occurred many times. This chain joins TRBV4-3 and TRBJ1-6; D is unclear. Germline-derived CDR1 and CDR2 are LGHNA and YSLEER. This CDR3 contains 12 residues. V was clipped by 0 bases and J by 12 bases, with 6 bases between them. Written as DNA, the CDR3 is TGCGCCAGCAGCCAAGATAGTGGACCCCTCCACTTT. Its protein is CASSQDSGPLHF.

The chain combines TRBV7-3 with TRBJ2-2; 13 positions match TRBD2. The V gene's germline CDR1 is SGHTA and CDR2 FQGTGA. Trimming took 1 base from V and 7 from J; bases not matched to a gene: 9. The CDR3 spans 18 residues. The chain's CDR3 is CASSLNGGLAGAGGELFF. The DNA of the CDR3 is TGTGCCAGCAGCTTAAATGGCGGACTAGCGGGAGCGGGCGGGGAGCTGTTTTTT.

The chain joins TRBV2 to TRBJ2-7, with 8 bases fitting TRBD1. This CDR3 is 14 amino acids long. Unmatched junction bases numbered 8, after V lost 7 bases and J lost 3 bases. Germline values: CDR1 SNHLY, CDR2 FYNNEI. The DNA of the CDR3 is TGTGCCAGCATGGGCCGGGACAGGAACTACGAGCAGTACTTC. This sequence encodes CASMGRDRNYEQYF.

This sequence joins TRBV19 and TRBJ1-5; maybe TRBD1 (6 bases). In germline, CDR1 is LNHDA, CDR2 SQIVND (reference sequence). This CDR3 is 16 amino acids long. V lost 4 bases to trimming and J lost 2 bases, with 15 bases between them. CDR3 coding DNA: TGTGCCAGTAGTAATTCGCCAGGGGTACGCAATCAGCCCCAGCATTTT. It specifies CASSNSPGVRNQPQHF.

The chain combines TRBV7-3 with TRBJ2-1; D ambiguous. The CDR3 contains 11 residues. Per germline, CDR1 SGHTA and CDR2 FQGTGA. The V end was cut by 5 bases, the J end by 7 bases, with 6 bases between. CDR3 loop: CASSHPNEQFF. CDR3 bases: TGTGCCAGCAGCCACCCAAATGAGCAGTTCTTC.

The chain employs TRBV5-1 and TRBJ2-7, with 7 bases matching TRBD2. The germline V gene has CDR1 SGHRS and CDR2 YFSETQ. There are 15 residues in the CDR3. Unmatched junction bases numbered 5, after V lost 1 base and J lost 1 base. In nucleotides, the CDR3 is TGCGCCAGCAGCTTGAATGGGGGGGGTTCCTACGAGCAGTACTTC. Translating gives CASSLNGGGSYEQYF.

This clonotype was seen only once. The chain employs TRBV20-1 and TRBJ2-3, with 7 bases aligning to TRBD2. This CDR3 region has 12 residues. The J segment lost 7 bases and the V segment lost 5 bases, leaving 6 bases of the junction unmatched. In germline, CDR1 is DFQATT, CDR2 SNEGSKA (reference sequence). CDR3 residues: CSARAGPNTQYF. As DNA, the CDR3 is TGCAGTGCTCGAGCGGGGCCGAATACGCAGTATTTT.

On this clonotype: One end of the junction fails to match germline, which may point to a read error. The V gene is TRBV6-5, the J gene TRBJ1-6; 8 bases align to TRBD1. CDR1 and CDR2 (germline): MNHEY, SVGAGI. This CDR3 contains 15 residues. The CDR3 protein is CVSSRQGQESSPLHF. As DNA, the CDR3 is TGTGTCAGCAGCCGACAGGGACAGGAGAGTTCACCCCTCCACTTT.